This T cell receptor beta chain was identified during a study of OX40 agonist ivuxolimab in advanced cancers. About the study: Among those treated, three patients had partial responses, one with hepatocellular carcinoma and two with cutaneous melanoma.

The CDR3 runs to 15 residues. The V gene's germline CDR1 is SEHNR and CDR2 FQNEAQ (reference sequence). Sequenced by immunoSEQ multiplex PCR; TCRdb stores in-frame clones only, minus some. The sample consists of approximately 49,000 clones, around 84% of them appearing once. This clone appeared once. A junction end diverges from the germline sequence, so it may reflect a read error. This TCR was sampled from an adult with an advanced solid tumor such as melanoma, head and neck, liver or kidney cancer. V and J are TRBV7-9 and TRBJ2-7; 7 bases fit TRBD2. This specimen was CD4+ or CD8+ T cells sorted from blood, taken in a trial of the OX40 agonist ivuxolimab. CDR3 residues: CASSLADAPRLEQYF. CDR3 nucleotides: TGTGCCAGCAGCCTAGCGGACGCCCCAAGATTAGAGCAGTACTTC.